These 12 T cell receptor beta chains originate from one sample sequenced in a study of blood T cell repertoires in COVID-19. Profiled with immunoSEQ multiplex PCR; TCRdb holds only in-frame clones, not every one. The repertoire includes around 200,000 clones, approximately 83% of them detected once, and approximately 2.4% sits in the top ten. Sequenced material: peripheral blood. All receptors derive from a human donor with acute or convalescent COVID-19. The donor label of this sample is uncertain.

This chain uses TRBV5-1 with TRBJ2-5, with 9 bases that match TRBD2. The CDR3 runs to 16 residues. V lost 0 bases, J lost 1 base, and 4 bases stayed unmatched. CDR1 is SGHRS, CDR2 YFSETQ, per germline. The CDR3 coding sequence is TGCGCCAGCAGCTTGGAGGCTAGCGGGGCCCAAGAGACCCAGTACTTC. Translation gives CASSLEASGAQETQYF.

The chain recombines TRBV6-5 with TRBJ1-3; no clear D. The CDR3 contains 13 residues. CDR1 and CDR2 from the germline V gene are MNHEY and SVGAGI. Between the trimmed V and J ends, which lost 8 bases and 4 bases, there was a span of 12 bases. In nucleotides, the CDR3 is TGTGCCAGCGACCTTCCGGGGGGAAACACCATATATTTT. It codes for CASDLPGGNTIYF.

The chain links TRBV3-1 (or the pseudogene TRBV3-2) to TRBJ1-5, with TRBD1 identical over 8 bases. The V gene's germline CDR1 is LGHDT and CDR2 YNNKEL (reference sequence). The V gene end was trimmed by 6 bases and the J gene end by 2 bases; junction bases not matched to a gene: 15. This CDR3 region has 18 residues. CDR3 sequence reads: CASSPRTGNPYGNQPQHF. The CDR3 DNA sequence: TGTGCCAGCAGTCCGAGGACAGGGAATCCTTATGGCAATCAGCCCCAGCATTTT.

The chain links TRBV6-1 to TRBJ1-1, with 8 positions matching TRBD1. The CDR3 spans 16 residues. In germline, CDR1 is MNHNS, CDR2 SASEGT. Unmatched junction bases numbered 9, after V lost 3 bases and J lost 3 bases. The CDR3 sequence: CASSEEAGGAYTEAFF. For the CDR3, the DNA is TGTGCCAGCAGTGAGGAGGCAGGGGGCGCGTACACTGAAGCTTTCTTT.

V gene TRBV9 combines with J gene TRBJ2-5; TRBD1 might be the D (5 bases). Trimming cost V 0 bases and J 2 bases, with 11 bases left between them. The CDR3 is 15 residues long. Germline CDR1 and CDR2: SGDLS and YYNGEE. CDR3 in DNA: TGTGCCAGCAGCGTAGATGGCAGGGCACAAGAGACCCAGTACTTC. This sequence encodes CASSVDGRAQETQYF.

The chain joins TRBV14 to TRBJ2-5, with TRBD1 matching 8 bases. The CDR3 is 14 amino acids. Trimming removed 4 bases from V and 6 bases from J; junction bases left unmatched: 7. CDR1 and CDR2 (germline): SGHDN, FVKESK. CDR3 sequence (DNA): TGTGCCAGCAGCCCGGACAGGGCTCAGAAGACCCAGTACTTC. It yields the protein CASSPDRAQKTQYF.

CDR3 residues: CASSGVGQGSKLFF. The CDR3 nucleotides read TGTGCCAGCAGCGGAGTCGGACAGGGATCGAAACTGTTTTTT. This chain links TRBV9 with TRBJ1-4; 8 nucleotides align to TRBD1. The CDR3 is 14 amino acids. Trimming cost V 3 bases and J 11 bases; bases outside gene matches: 9. Germline V lookup: CDR1 SGDLS, CDR2 YYNGEE. Filled out from reference TRBV9 and TRBJ1-4, the complete variable domain reads DSGVTQTPKHLITATGQRVTLRCSPRSGDLSVYWYQQSLDQGLQFLIQYYNGEERAKGNILERFSAQQFPDLHSELNLSSLELGDSALYFCASSGVGQGSKLFFGSGTQLSVL.

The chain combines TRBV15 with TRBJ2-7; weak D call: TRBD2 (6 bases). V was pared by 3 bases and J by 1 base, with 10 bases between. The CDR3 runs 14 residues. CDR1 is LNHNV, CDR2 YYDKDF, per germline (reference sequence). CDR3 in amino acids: CATSSGGISYEQYF. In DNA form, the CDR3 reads TGTGCCACCAGCAGCGGCGGGATTTCCTACGAGCAGTACTTC.

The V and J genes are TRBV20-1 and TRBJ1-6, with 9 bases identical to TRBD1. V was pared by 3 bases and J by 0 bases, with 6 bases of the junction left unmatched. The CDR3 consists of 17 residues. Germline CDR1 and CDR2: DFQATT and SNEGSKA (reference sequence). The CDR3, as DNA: TGCAGTGCTAGTGGGACAGGGCAGGGCTCCTATAATTCACCCCTCCACTTT. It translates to CSASGTGQGSYNSPLHF.

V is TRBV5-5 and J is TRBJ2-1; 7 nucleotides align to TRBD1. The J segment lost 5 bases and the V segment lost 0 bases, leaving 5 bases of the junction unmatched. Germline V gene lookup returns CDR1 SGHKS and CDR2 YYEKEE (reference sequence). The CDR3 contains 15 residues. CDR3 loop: CASSLDGQDNNEQFF. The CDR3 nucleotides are TGTGCCAGCAGCTTGGATGGACAGGATAACAATGAGCAGTTCTTC. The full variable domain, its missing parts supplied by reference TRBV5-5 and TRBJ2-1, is DAGVTQSPTHLIKTRGQQVTLRCSPISGHKSVSWYQQVLGQGPQFIFQYYEKEERGRGNFPDRFSARQFPNYSSELNVNALLLGDSALYLCASSLDGQDNNEQFFGPGTRLTVL.

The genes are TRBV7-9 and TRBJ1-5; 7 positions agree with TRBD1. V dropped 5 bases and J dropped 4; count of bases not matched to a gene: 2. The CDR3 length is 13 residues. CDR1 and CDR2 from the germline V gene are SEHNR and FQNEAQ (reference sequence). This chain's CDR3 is CASSGQVNQPQHF. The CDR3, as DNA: TGTGCCAGCAGCGGACAGGTGAATCAGCCCCAGCATTTT. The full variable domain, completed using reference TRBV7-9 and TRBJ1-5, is DTGVSQNPRHKITKRGQNVTFRCDPISEHNRLYWYRQTLGQGPEFLTYFQNEAQLEKSRLLSDRFSAERPKGSFSTLEIQRTEQGDSAMYLCASSGQVNQPQHFGDGTRLSIL.

The CDR3 sequence is CASSDRQINTEAFF. The CDR3 coding sequence is TGTGCCAGCAGTGATAGACAGATTAACACTGAAGCTTTCTTT. The rearrangement uses TRBV2 and TRBJ1-1, with D possibly TRBD1 on 5 matching bases. This CDR3 spans 14 amino acids. Germline CDR1 reads SNHLY; CDR2 reads FYNNEI. The V and J ends lost 3 bases and 2 bases respectively, with 10 bases between them.